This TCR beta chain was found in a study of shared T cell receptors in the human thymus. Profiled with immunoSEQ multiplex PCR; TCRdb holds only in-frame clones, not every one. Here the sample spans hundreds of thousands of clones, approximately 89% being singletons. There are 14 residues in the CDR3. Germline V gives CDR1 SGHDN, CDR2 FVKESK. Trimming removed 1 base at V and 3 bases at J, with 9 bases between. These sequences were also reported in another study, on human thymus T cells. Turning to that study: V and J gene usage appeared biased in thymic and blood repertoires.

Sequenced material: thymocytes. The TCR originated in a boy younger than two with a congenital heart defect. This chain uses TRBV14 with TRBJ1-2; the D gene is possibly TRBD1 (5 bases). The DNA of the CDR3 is TGTGCCAGCAGCCAAGGCCGGGGGGACTATGGCTACACCTTC. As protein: CASSQGRGDYGYTF.